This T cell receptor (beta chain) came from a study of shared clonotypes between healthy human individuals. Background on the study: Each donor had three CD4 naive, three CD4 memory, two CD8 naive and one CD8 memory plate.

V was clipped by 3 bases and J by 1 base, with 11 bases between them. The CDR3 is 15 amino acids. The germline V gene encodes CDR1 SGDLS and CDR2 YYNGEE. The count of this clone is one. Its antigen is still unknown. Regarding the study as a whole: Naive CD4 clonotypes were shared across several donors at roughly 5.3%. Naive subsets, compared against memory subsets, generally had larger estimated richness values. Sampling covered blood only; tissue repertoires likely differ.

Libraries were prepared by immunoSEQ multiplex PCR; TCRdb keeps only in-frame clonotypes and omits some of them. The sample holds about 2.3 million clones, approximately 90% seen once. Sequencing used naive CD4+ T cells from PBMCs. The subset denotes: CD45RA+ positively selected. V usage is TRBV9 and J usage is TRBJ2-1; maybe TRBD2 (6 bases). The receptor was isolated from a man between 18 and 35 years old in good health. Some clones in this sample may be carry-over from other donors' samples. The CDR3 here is CASSATGGSYNEQFF. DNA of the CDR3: TGTGCCAGCAGCGCAACTGGGGGGTCCTACAATGAGCAGTTCTTC. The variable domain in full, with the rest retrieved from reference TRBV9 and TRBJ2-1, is DSGVTQTPKHLITATGQRVTLRCSPRSGDLSVYWYQQSLDQGLQFLIQYYNGEERAKGNILERFSAQQFPDLHSELNLSSLELGDSALYFCASSATGGSYNEQFFGPGTRLTVL.